This entry is about one T cell receptor beta chain. These data belong to a study of blood T cell repertoires in COVID-19. Repertoires were generated with immunoSEQ multiplex PCR, while TCRdb's copy carries only in-frame clones and drops some. Of 300,000 or so clones in the sample, roughly 88% were seen once. The junction had 7 bases not matched to a gene; V was cut back by 6 bases and J by 14 bases. Germline CDR1 and CDR2: MNHEY and SVGAGI. CDR3 length equals 12 residues. The V gene is TRBV6-5, the J gene TRBJ1-6; TRBD1 matches at 7 bases. The specimen sequenced was peripheral blood. The clonotype comes from a woman in her 30s who had recovered from COVID-19. Here the CDR3 reads CASSAHRGSLHF. CDR3 in DNA: TGTGCCAGCAGCGCCCACAGGGGATCCCTCCACTTT.